This is a list of T cell receptor beta chains from one sample in a study of immune evolution from preneoplasia to lung adenocarcinoma. This table comes from immunoSEQ multiplex PCR, and its TCRdb copy is limited to in-frame clones, with some not included. The sample yields 9,500 to 15,000 clones, under 90% seen once. The sample taken for sequencing was FFPE tissue from an adenomatous hyperplasia lung lesion. The receptors here all came from a person between 50 and 69 years old with lung adenocarcinoma. Each CDR3 is given with its conserved first and last residue. A D gene is named only where the DNA matches it firmly. Some rows mark clone size as missing; the rest say once, few, many or name a class of expanded clone.

size	V	J	D	DNA	CDR3
-	TRBV7-9	TRBJ2-7	TRBD1	TGTGCCAGCAGCCTGGGACGGGACAGCCGCTCCTACGAGCAGTACTTC	CASSLGRDSRSYEQYF
-	TRBV5-1	TRBJ2-7	TRBD1	TGCGCCAGCAGCCCACAGGGGGCCTACTACGAGCAGTACTTC	CASSPQGAYYEQYF
-	TRBV11-3	TRBJ1-6	-	TGTGCCAGCAGCTTAGCATTAGGCGGAACCAATTCAGCCCTCCACTTT	CASSLALGGTNSALHF
-	TRBV19	TRBJ1-5	-	TGTGCCAGTAGCGTACAGCACAATCAGCCCCAGCATTTT	CASSVQHNQPQHF
few	TRBV11-2	TRBJ1-1	-	TGTGCCAGCAGCTTAGTTGGCACTGAAGCTTTCTTT	CASSLVGTEAFF
few	TRBV5-1	TRBJ1-2	-	TGCGCCAGCAGCTTGGTGGGGGGGCGCGGTGGCTACACCTTC	CASSLVGGRGGYTF
-	TRBV19	TRBJ1-5	-	TGTGCCAGTAGTGAACAGGTCCGTCAGCCCCAGCATTTT	CASSEQVRQPQHF
-	TRBV11-2	TRBJ2-7	-	TGTGCCAGCAGCTTATGGTCAGATAGCTCCTACGAGCAGTACTTC	CASSLWSDSSYEQYF
-	TRBV28	TRBJ2-7	-	TGTGCCAGCAGTTTACTAGGGGCGACCTCTGAGCAGTACTTC	CASSLLGATSEQYF
-	TRBV7-9	TRBJ2-3	-	TGTGCCAGCAGCTCAGTGACAGATACGCAGTATTTT	CASSSVTDTQYF
-	TRBV7-9	TRBJ2-1	TRBD2	TGTGCCAGCAGCCCCCGGCGGGCTAGCGGGAGGGCCAATGAGCAGTTCTTC	CASSPRRASGRANEQFF
-	TRBV28	TRBJ1-2	-	TGTGCCAGCGTTATAGATGGCGGGAGTAACTATGGCTACACCTTC	CASVIDGGSNYGYTF
-	TRBV9	TRBJ1-1	-	TGTGCCAGCAGCGTGAGATTGGCAGGAGGAGGGAACACTGAAGCTTTCTTT	CASSVRLAGGGNTEAFF
-	TRBV6-5	TRBJ2-7	-	TGTGCCAGCACCCCGCCTAGCTCCTACGAGCAGTACTTC	CASTPPSSYEQYF
-	TRBV7-2	TRBJ2-3	TRBD2	TGTGCCAGCAGCTCCGCTATAGCGGGAGGCACAGATACGCAGTATTTT	CASSSAIAGGTDTQYF
-	TRBV7-9	TRBJ2-3	-	TGTGCCAGCAGCTTGGCGGGTGCAGATACGCAGTATTTT	CASSLAGADTQYF
once	TRBV15	TRBJ2-3	-	TGTGCCACCAGCAGAGATTACGCCTCGGGAGATACGCAGTATTTT	CATSRDYASGDTQYF
once	TRBV6-4	TRBJ2-3	-	TGTGCCAGCAGTACCCAAGGAGGGGATACGCAGTATTTT	CASSTQGGDTQYF
-	TRBV5-1	TRBJ1-1	-	TGCGCCAGCAGCTTGACTAGGGGAGGCACTGAAGCTTTCTTT	CASSLTRGGTEAFF
-	TRBV23-1	TRBJ1-1	-	TGCGCCAGCAGTCCCCGAGGGGTCGTTGGCACTGAAGCTTTCTTT	CASSPRGVVGTEAFF
-	TRBV5-1	TRBJ1-2	TRBD1	TGCGCCAGCAGCTCCACCCTAGGACAGGATGGCTACACCTTC	CASSSTLGQDGYTF
-	TRBV5-6	TRBJ1-1	TRBD1	TGTGCCAGCAGCTTGGATTCTATATGGACAGGGGATGAAGCTTTCTTT	CASSLDSIWTGDEAFF
-	TRBV4-1	TRBJ1-2	TRBD1	TGCGCCAGCAGCCTTACTCCGGGACAGGGAAACTATGGCTACACCTTC	CASSLTPGQGNYGYTF
-	TRBV4-1	TRBJ1-2	TRBD1	TGCGCCAGCAGCCAAGACTCGGACAGGGTCTTCTATGGCTACACCTTC	CASSQDSDRVFYGYTF
once	TRBV7-9	TRBJ2-3	TRBD2	TGTGCCAGCAGCTTTTCTAGCGGGAGCACAGATACGCAGTATTTT	CASSFSSGSTDTQYF
-	TRBV4-1	TRBJ1-3	-	TGCGCCAGCAGCCAAGATATCCTACTCTTGTGGGGAAACACCATATATTTT	CASSQDILLLWGNTIYF
-	TRBV28	TRBJ1-2	-	TGTGCCAGCAGCAACCAAATATCGGTTATCGGCTACACCTTC	CASSNQISVIGYTF
-	TRBV2	TRBJ1-5	TRBD1	TGTGCCAGAGGTGGACAGGAGAGTGATCAGCCCCAGCATTTT	CARGGQESDQPQHF
-	TRBV12-5	TRBJ2-1	TRBD2	TGTGCTAGTGGTTTGGTACGGACTAGCGGGAGTAATATTTGGAACAATGAGCAGTTCTTC	CASGLVRTSGSNIWNNEQFF
few	TRBV27	TRBJ1-1	-	TGTGCCAGCAGGGCGGGTCAGGAGAAAGCTTTCTTT	CASRAGQEKAFF
-	TRBV27	TRBJ1-1	TRBD1	TGTGCCAGTACCCGACAGGGGGCTGGCACTGAAGCTTTCTTT	CASTRQGAGTEAFF
-	TRBV18	TRBJ2-2	-	TGTGCCAGCTCACCACCGACCACCTTGTCCGGGGAGCTGTTTTTT	CASSPPTTLSGELFF
-	TRBV29-1	TRBJ1-1	-	TGCAGCGTTGAATTCCCGGGGGGGTACACTGAAGCTTTCTTT	CSVEFPGGYTEAFF
-	TRBV7-2	TRBJ2-7	-	TGTGCCAGCAGTTCTCGACCCCCACGGGGTTACGAGCAGTACTTC	CASSSRPPRGYEQYF
-	TRBV28	TRBJ1-2	-	TGTGCCAGCAGGGCCGGGACACACTATGGCTACACCTTC	CASRAGTHYGYTF
-	TRBV7-2	TRBJ2-1	TRBD2	TGTGCCAGCAGCTTAGGGGCACCCGGGACTAGCGGTCACAATGAGCAGTTCTTC	CASSLGAPGTSGHNEQFF
-	TRBV7-8	TRBJ2-7	-	TGTGCCAGCAGACGCCTCCCAGGGAGCTCCTACGAGCAGTACTTC	CASRRLPGSSYEQYF
-	TRBV30	TRBJ1-1	-	TGTGCCTGCGTCGGGGCTCTGAACACTGAAGCTTTCTTT	CACVGALNTEAFF
-	TRBV6-1	TRBJ1-3	-	TGTGCCACCTCCCTGTCCTCTGGAAACACCATATATTTT	CATSLSSGNTIYF
once	TRBV18	TRBJ2-7	TRBD2	TGTGCCAGCTCACGGCTGAGCGGGAGTCCCCACGAGCAGTACTTC	CASSRLSGSPHEQYF
few	TRBV5-1	TRBJ2-7	-	TGCGCCAGCGCGGTTTTACCCTCCTACGAGCAGTACTTC	CASAVLPSYEQYF
-	TRBV11-3	TRBJ2-5	-	TGTGCCAGCAGCCAAACAGAAGAGACCCAGTACTTC	CASSQTEETQYF
-	TRBV5-1	TRBJ2-1	TRBD2	TGCGCCAGCAGCCCACCGGGACTAGCAGGCAATGAGCAGTTCTTC	CASSPPGLAGNEQFF
-	TRBV7-6	TRBJ2-7	TRBD2	TGTGCCAGCAGCTTCGGGTGGGGGGGAGACGAGCAGTACTTC	CASSFGWGGDEQYF
-	TRBV28	TRBJ1-6	-	TGTGCCAGCAGTTTTCAACAGAGTAATTCACCCCTCCACTTT	CASSFQQSNSPLHF
few	TRBV7-9	TRBJ2-7	-	TGTGCCAGCAGCTTCGGGGGCAGCGAGCAGTACTTC	CASSFGGSEQYF